This TCR beta chain derives from a study of Graves' ophthalmopathy and Graves' hyperthyroidism. Broader study findings: In blood, most expanded thyroid clonotypes above 0.001 frequency were also detected. For predicting ophthalmopathy progression, the model had 70.59% sensitivity and 72.22% specificity.

Scientists amplified the TCR beta CDR3 regions from RNA transcripts. HTBI primers were used in a first-round RT-PCR, which preceded a second-round multiplex PCR. TCRdb reprocessed the multiplex PCR reads via MiXCR and lists one record per CDR3 protein. This table has 200,000 to 300,000 distinct CDR3 sequences, around 45% appearing once. The CDR3 consists of 15 residues. Germline V gene data show CDR1 as SGHRS and CDR2 as YFSETQ. Trimming at V came to 3 bases and at J to 5 bases, leaving 5 bases not matched to a gene. This clonotype has more than one count but fewer than ten. Antigen unknown. The V call is TRBV5-1, the J call TRBJ2-2; 9 bases agree with TRBD1. The TCR originated in an adult man with Graves' ophthalmopathy. The sample taken for sequencing was peripheral blood. DNA of the CDR3: TGCGCCAGCAGCTGGAGGACAGGGGATACCGGGGAGCTGTTTTTT. Translating gives CASSWRTGDTGELFF.